The T cell receptor beta chain under discussion was sequenced for a study of blood T cell repertoires in COVID-19. Study context: The United States, Italy and Spain supplied acute and convalescent COVID-19 samples. The analysed material was cDNA or gDNA that came from T cells, B-cell-depleted T cells, or PBMCs.

Unmatched junction bases numbered 6, after V lost 5 bases and J lost 2 bases. Per the germline V gene, CDR1 is SGHKS and CDR2 is YYEKEE (reference sequence). The CDR3 spans 16 residues. Study processing details: Counts of nucleated cells, estimated from reference gene primer amplification, were obtained. The table came from immunoSEQ multiplex PCR; TCRdb's copy has only in-frame clones and leaves some out. V and J calls and clone size are those listed in that table; D and trimming were worked out from the DNA. The table lists about 110,000 clones, around 82% of them singletons. This TCR was sampled from a human donor in a cohort sampled during active or convalescent COVID-19. The chain joins TRBV5-5 to TRBJ1-6, with 8 bases identical to TRBD1. Sequencing was done on a sample of peripheral blood. The CDR3 is CASSYDRGPYNSPLHF. DNA of the CDR3: TGTGCCAGCAGTTATGACAGGGGACCCTATAATTCACCCCTCCACTTT.